This is a list of T cell receptor beta chains from one sample in a study of blood T cells in healthy people across ages. MiXCR, applied by TCRdb to the 5' RACE reads, yields one record per CDR3 protein. The data hold approximately 1.5 million distinct CDR3 sequences, with roughly a third observed a single time. The material sequenced was blood. The receptors were gathered from a woman in her thirties in good health. Both conserved end residues are part of each CDR3. The D gene is left open where the match is weak. For some rows the clone size is stated as once, few or many, or as a class when expanded; others skip it.

v_gene	abundance	j_gene	d_gene	CDR3aa	CDR3nt
TRBV6-2/TRBV6-3	few	TRBJ2-5	TRBD2	CASSLRRGEQTQYF	TGTGCCAGCAGTTTACGGCGGGGGGAACAGACCCAGTACTTC
TRBV27	few	TRBJ2-7	TRBD1	CATRRGRGPAYEQYF	TGTGCCACCCGGAGGGGCAGGGGGCCTGCCTACGAGCAGTACTTC
TRBV4-2	many	TRBJ2-1	TRBD2	CASSQAGLAGPNEQFF	TGTGCCAGCAGCCAAGCCGGACTAGCGGGACCCAATGAGCAGTTCTTC
TRBV6-6	-	TRBJ2-7	-	CASSYSSAHYEQYF	TGTGCCAGCAGTTACTCTTCGGCACACTACGAGCAGTACTTC
TRBV20-1	-	TRBJ2-1	-	CSATTGRYNEQFF	TGCAGTGCGACCACCGGGAGATACAATGAGCAGTTCTTC
TRBV10-3	-	TRBJ1-2	-	CAISEMTTASYGYTF	TGTGCCATCAGTGAAATGACGACAGCAAGCTATGGCTACACCTTC
TRBV27	few	TRBJ2-6	TRBD1	CASSKRTGGVGANVLTF	TGTGCCAGCAGCAAGAGGACAGGGGGTGTAGGGGCCAACGTCCTGACTTTC
TRBV10-3	few	TRBJ2-5	TRBD2	CAISDQRGVGETQYF	TGTGCCATCAGTGATCAGCGGGGTGTTGGTGAGACCCAGTACTTC
TRBV4-2	-	TRBJ2-1	TRBD2	CASSQSGGARGREQFF	TGTGCCAGCAGCCAGAGCGGGGGGGCCCGAGGTCGTGAGCAGTTCTTC
TRBV5-6	few	TRBJ2-3	-	CASSLGVRETDTQYF	TGTGCCAGCAGCCTAGGAGTTAGGGAAACAGATACGCAGTATTTT
TRBV2	once	TRBJ2-3	TRBD1	CAGGQGQDTDTQYF	TGTGCCGGGGGACAGGGGCAAGACACAGATACGCAGTATTTT
TRBV5-1	-	TRBJ1-6	-	CASSRRGLDSPLHF	TGCGCCAGCAGCAGGAGGGGATTGGATTCACCCCTCCACTTT
TRBV10-3	-	TRBJ2-3	TRBD2	CAISPPSGGAVDTQYF	TGTGCCATCAGCCCACCTAGCGGGGGGGCCGTGGATACGCAGTATTTT
TRBV11-2	few	TRBJ2-1	TRBD1	CASSLPFVDRGNEQFF	TGTGCCAGCAGCTTACCATTCGTTGACAGGGGGAATGAGCAGTTCTTC
TRBV3-1	-	TRBJ2-5	-	CASSLAGRSKQYF	TGTGCCAGCAGCCTCGCAGGGCGAAGCAAGCAGTACTTC
TRBV3-1	-	TRBJ2-7	TRBD2	CASSPGLVLHEQYF	TGTGCCAGCAGCCCGGGACTAGTGTTACACGAGCAGTACTTC
TRBV20-1	-	TRBJ2-7	TRBD2	CSARVRTSAPYEQYF	TGCAGTGCTAGAGTCCGGACTAGCGCACCCTACGAGCAGTACTTC
TRBV28	-	TRBJ2-4	TRBD1	CASSLGTGISENIQYF	TGTGCCAGCAGTTTAGGGACAGGGATTTCCGAAAACATTCAGTACTTC
TRBV18	-	TRBJ2-6	TRBD1	CASSAAMTGGISGASVLTF	TGTGCCAGCTCAGCTGCCATGACAGGGGGGATCTCTGGGGCCAGCGTCCTGACTTTC
TRBV6-5	once	TRBJ1-4	-	CASRSQGATNEKLFF	TGTGCCAGCAGAAGTCAGGGCGCAACTAATGAAAAACTGTTTTTT
TRBV3-1	-	TRBJ2-1	-	CASSQRRDSKNGQFF	TGTGCCAGCAGCCAACGCCGGGACTCCAAAAATGGGCAGTTCTTC
TRBV28	-	TRBJ2-5	-	CASSWRGGETQYF	TGTGCCAGCAGTTGGAGGGGGGGAGAGACCCAGTACTTC
TRBV6-2/TRBV6-3	few	TRBJ2-1	-	CASRYMGVYNEQFF	TGTGCCAGCAGGTATATGGGGGTATACAATGAGCAGTTCTTC
TRBV3-1	-	TRBJ1-2	-	CASSHQGIGGYTF	TGTGCCAGCAGCCACCAGGGTATAGGGGGCTACACCTTC
TRBV30	-	TRBJ2-7	TRBD2	CASTRGVAGGNEQYF	TGTGCCTCCACACGCGGGGTAGCGGGAGGGAACGAGCAGTACTTC
TRBV7-2	many	TRBJ1-5	-	CASSLVIGSNQPQHF	TGTGCCAGCAGCTTAGTAATAGGTAGCAATCAGCCCCAGCATTTT
TRBV29-1	-	TRBJ2-3	TRBD2	CSVAGGRQSADTRYF	TGCAGCGTTGCGGGGGGGAGACAGAGCGCAGATACGCGGTATTTT
TRBV3-1	-	TRBJ2-1	TRBD2	CTSSPSGGGYNEQFF	TGTACCAGCAGTCCGAGCGGGGGAGGTTACAATGAGCAGTTCTTC
TRBV7-2	-	TRBJ2-5	TRBD1	CASSVGNRGRRETQYF	TGTGCCAGCAGCGTAGGAAACAGGGGGCGGCGGGAGACCCAGTACTTC
TRBV7-2	-	TRBJ1-5	-	CASSLAEGGNQPQHF	TGTGCCAGCAGCTTAGCGGAGGGCGGCAATCAGCCCCAGCATTTT
TRBV6-1	few	TRBJ2-4	TRBD2	CASSERLAGAKNIQYF	TGTGCCAGCAGTGAAAGGCTAGCGGGAGCCAAAAACATTCAGTACTTC
TRBV7-6	-	TRBJ2-6	TRBD2	CASSLTPSGPSGANVLTF	TGTGCCAGCAGCTTAACCCCTAGCGGACCCTCTGGGGCCAACGTCCTGACTTTC
TRBV6-5	-	TRBJ2-6	-	CASSYLNSGANVLTF	TGTGCCAGCAGTTACTTGAACTCTGGGGCCAACGTCCTGACTTTC
TRBV4-1	-	TRBJ2-4	TRBD2	CASSRGTGTSGGLAKTIQYF	TGCGCCAGCAGCCGGGGTACCGGGACTAGCGGGGGACTAGCCAAAACCATTCAGTACTTC
TRBV10-3	-	TRBJ2-1	-	CAISKWDTIPVEQFF	TGTGCCATCAGTAAGTGGGACACGATACCGGTCGAGCAGTTCTTC
TRBV18	few	TRBJ2-7	TRBD2	CASSPPLAGSRLYEQYF	TGTGCCAGCTCACCACCCCTAGCGGGTAGTAGGCTCTACGAGCAGTACTTC
TRBV12-3/TRBV12-4	few	TRBJ2-1	-	CASSLEGWNNEQFF	TGTGCCAGCAGTTTAGAGGGTTGGAACAATGAGCAGTTCTTC
TRBV20-1	few	TRBJ2-7	-	CSALGTLAEYEQYF	TGCAGTGCCCTCGGGACGCTGGCGGAGTACGAGCAGTACTTC
TRBV30	-	TRBJ1-5	-	CAWSRRVGQPQHF	TGTGCCTGGAGTAGACGGGTGGGGCAGCCCCAGCATTTT
TRBV7-6	few	TRBJ2-3	TRBD2	CASSSPQQLAGGRTDTQYF	TGTGCCAGCAGCTCCCCACAGCAACTAGCGGGGGGCCGCACAGATACGCAGTATTTT
TRBV7-2	many	TRBJ2-7	TRBD2	CASSITSGSYEQYF	TGTGCCAGCAGTATCACTAGCGGATCCTACGAGCAGTACTTC
TRBV7-9	few	TRBJ2-3	TRBD2	CASSSVRGGADTQYF	TGTGCCAGCAGCTCCGTTCGGGGGGGCGCAGATACGCAGTATTTT
TRBV7-9	once	TRBJ2-1	-	CASSLDGETQFF	TGTGCCAGCAGCTTAGACGGAGAGACCCAGTTCTTC
TRBV28	-	TRBJ1-1	TRBD1	CASSDSPGQSSRTEAFF	TGTGCCAGCAGTGACTCTCCGGGACAGTCAAGCCGCACTGAAGCTTTCTTT
TRBV20-1	few	TRBJ2-7	-	CSARARDIRFYEQYF	TGCAGTGCAAGAGCGAGGGACATCCGCTTCTACGAGCAGTACTTC
TRBV29-1	-	TRBJ2-1	-	CSVVGPDGLNEQFF	TGCAGCGTTGTGGGTCCTGATGGTTTGAATGAGCAGTTCTTC
TRBV9	-	TRBJ2-3	TRBD1	CASSLGQAPDTQYF	TGTGCCAGCAGCTTGGGACAGGCTCCGGATACGCAGTATTTT
TRBV25-1	-	TRBJ2-3	TRBD1	CASSEGGQFTDTQYF	TGTGCCAGCAGTGAAGGGGGACAGTTCACAGATACGCAGTATTTT
TRBV5-1	-	TRBJ1-1	-	CASSPETGVEAFF	TGCGCCAGCAGCCCGGAGACGGGAGTTGAAGCTTTCTTT
TRBV5-1	-	TRBJ1-1	-	CASSEQIQEMNTEAFF	TGCGCCAGCAGCGAACAGATACAGGAGATGAACACTGAAGCTTTCTTT
TRBV20-1	-	TRBJ2-1	TRBD2	CSASSAGGPTGTYNEQFF	TGCAGTGCTAGCTCAGCGGGAGGGCCTACAGGAACCTACAATGAGCAGTTCTTC
TRBV9	few	TRBJ2-5	TRBD2	CASTSGGGSIQETQYF	TGTGCCAGCACTAGTGGCGGGGGTTCTATACAAGAGACCCAGTACTTC
TRBV5-1	-	TRBJ2-5	TRBD1	CASRRDRGKTQYF	TGCGCCAGCAGACGGGACAGGGGAAAGACCCAGTACTTC
TRBV6-6	few	TRBJ1-2	-	CASSHPTANGYTF	TGTGCCAGCAGTCACCCTACGGCGAATGGCTACACCTTC
TRBV7-3	few	TRBJ2-3	-	CASSLNRGGGTQYF	TGTGCCAGCAGCTTAAACAGGGGGGGAGGTACGCAGTATTTT
TRBV12-3/TRBV12-4	-	TRBJ2-1	-	CVSSLPIRGSHNEQFF	TGTGTCAGCAGTTTACCCATCCGGGGCAGCCACAATGAGCAGTTCTTC
TRBV9	few	TRBJ2-1	TRBD1	CASSIRDRWYEQFF	TGTGCCAGCAGCATCCGGGACAGGTGGTATGAGCAGTTCTTC
TRBV29-1	-	TRBJ2-1	-	CSGGDRGRGNEQFF	TGCAGCGGCGGGGACCGGGGCAGGGGAAATGAGCAGTTCTTC
TRBV12-3/TRBV12-4	many	TRBJ2-1	TRBD1	CASTTGQGAREQFF	TGTGCCAGCACCACGGGACAGGGGGCTAGGGAGCAGTTCTTC